These 14 T cell receptor beta chains originate from one sample sequenced in a study of vaccination effects on CD4 cells after COVID-19. Sequencing used immunoSEQ multiplex PCR; TCRdb keeps in-frame clones, though not all of them. Here the sample spans about 63,000 clones, over 70% being singletons. With the ViraFEST assay, the study expanded antigen-specific CD4+ T cells using viral peptide pools, then sequenced them. When more than 9 days of culture had elapsed, CD4+ T cells were isolated. The healthy vaccine recipients, who had no prior SARS-CoV-2 infection, showed negative nucleocapsid antibodies. These receptors are not linked to any known antigen. This specimen consisted of CD4+ T cells from PBMCs cultured with HCoV-OC43 spike peptides, obtained before COVID-19 vaccination. Documented subset: HCoV-OC43 spike overlapping peptide pool stimulation. These receptors all come from a human donor who received a COVID-19 vaccine.

The V and J genes are TRBV5-4 and TRBJ2-7; D gene unclear. V was pared by 1 base and J by 0 bases, with 11 bases between. CDR3 length equals 15 residues. The germline V gene has CDR1 SGHNT and CDR2 YYREEE (reference sequence). The CDR3 protein is CASSLLGQSSYEQYV. The CDR3 DNA follows: TGTGCCAGCAGCTTGCTGGGCCAGAGCTCCTACGAGCAGTACGTC.

CDR3 residues: CASSVEGKGKSNEKLFF. The CDR3 DNA follows: TGTGCCAGCAGCGTAGAGGGGAAGGGGAAAAGTAATGAAAAACTGTTTTTT. The chain uses TRBV9 and TRBJ1-4; maybe TRBD1 (5 bases). Germline CDR1 reads SGDLS; CDR2 reads YYNGEE. The V gene lost 0 bases and the J gene lost 4 bases, with 16 bases spanning the gap. The length of the CDR3 is 17 residues. Drawing the rest from reference TRBV9 and TRBJ1-4, the complete variable domain is DSGVTQTPKHLITATGQRVTLRCSPRSGDLSVYWYQQSLDQGLQFLIQYYNGEERAKGNILERFSAQQFPDLHSELNLSSLELGDSALYFCASSVEGKGKSNEKLFFGSGTQLSVL.

As DNA, the CDR3 is TGCGCCAGCAGCTTGGCCCCCGACAGTTTTGGGGCCAACGTCCTGACTTTC. Protein sequence: CASSLAPDSFGANVLTF. The chain has TRBV5-1 and TRBJ2-6, with a possible D match to TRBD1 (5 bases). Germline V CDR1 and CDR2: SGHRS, YFSETQ. Trimming took 0 bases from V and 3 from J, leaving 13 bases between them. This CDR3 is built from 17 residues.

This clone was seen only a few times. The V gene is TRBV6-5, the J gene TRBJ1-6, with TRBD1 identical over 7 bases. The CDR3 contains 13 residues. Germline assignment: CDR1 MNHEY and CDR2 SVGAGI. V shed 7 bases and J 4 bases; nucleotides not matched to a gene: 1. The DNA of the CDR3 is TGTGCCAGCAAGGGACAGTATAATTCACCCCTCCACTTT. Translation: CASKGQYNSPLHF.

The chain links TRBV3-1 (or the pseudogene TRBV3-2) to TRBJ2-3, with D maybe TRBD2 (5 bases). Germline loops: CDR1 LGHDT, CDR2 YNNKEL (reference sequence). The CDR3 is 14 residues long. V shed 3 bases and J shed 2 bases, with 9 bases lying between them. The CDR3 coding sequence is TGTGCCAGCAGCCAGGAGACTACCACAGATACGCAGTATTTT. Translating it yields CASSQETTTDTQYF.

The table lists this clone with a few counts. This chain joins TRBV18 and TRBJ1-5; D perhaps matches TRBD1 (5 bases). Germline V gene sequence: CDR1 KGHSH, CDR2 LQKENI. The CDR3 runs to 13 residues. The germline V and J ends were trimmed by 3 bases and 9 bases, with 12 bases remaining between them. The CDR3, as DNA: TGTGCCAGCTCACCGGGACCAGTCCGGCCCCAGCATTTT. It yields the protein CASSPGPVRPQHF.

This chain uses TRBV11-2 with TRBJ1-3, with 8 bases lining up with TRBD1. After removal of 5 bases from V and 3 bases from J, the junction contained 9 bases not matched to a gene. Germline V gene data show CDR1 as SGHAT and CDR2 as FQNNGV. The CDR3 is 16 residues long. Written as DNA, the CDR3 is TGTGCCAGCAGCACCTACCCAGGGGGCGGTGGAAACACCATATATTTT. Amino acid sequence: CASSTYPGGGGNTIYF.

V usage is TRBV24-1 and J usage is TRBJ2-5, with TRBD1 matching 7 bases. Losses at the gene ends were 4 bases for V and 5 bases for J; bases not matched to a gene: 9. CDR3 size: 15 residues. CDR1 and CDR2 from the germline V gene are KGHDR and SFDVKD. The CDR3 reads CATSEVQGFGETQYF. CDR3 sequence (DNA): TGTGCCACCAGTGAAGTACAGGGGTTCGGGGAGACCCAGTACTTC.

The chain uses TRBV30 and TRBJ1-3; D is uncertain. CDR3 length equals 12 residues. Germline V CDR1 and CDR2: GTSNPN, SVGIG (reference sequence). The CDR3 nucleotides are TGTGCGGCGGCGGGGTCTGGAAACACCATATATTTT. Amino acids: CAAAGSGNTIYF. The variable domain in full, with the rest retrieved from reference TRBV30 and TRBJ1-3, is SQTIHQWPATLVQPVGSPLSLECTVEGTSNPNLYWYRQAAGRGLQLLFYSVGIGQISSEVPQNLSASRPQDRQFILSSKKLLLSDSGFYLCAAAGSGNTIYFGEGSWLTVV.

The V and J genes are TRBV5-4 and TRBJ2-5; TRBD2 matches 9 bases. CDR1 SGHNT and CDR2 YYREEE come from the germline V gene (reference sequence). The length of the CDR3 is 16 residues. Trimming cost V 4 bases and J 4 bases; bases outside gene matches: 11. The CDR3 DNA follows: TGTGCCAGCAGCCCGGGAGGGCGGGGGGGTTTAGAGACCCAGTACTTC. Translating it yields CASSPGGRGGLETQYF.

V and J are TRBV4-2 and TRBJ2-5, with 9 positions matching TRBD2. Germline-derived CDR1 and CDR2 are LGHNA and YNFKEQ. The trim removed 0 bases at V and 2 bases at J, leaving 10 bases unmatched. This CDR3 region has 18 residues. CDR3 in DNA: TGTGCCAGCAGCCAAGATTTAGGCGCGGGGGGGGGTCAAGAGACCCAGTACTTC. It yields the protein CASSQDLGAGGGQETQYF.

This rearrangement joins TRBV9 to TRBJ2-2; TRBD2 matches at 7 bases. CDR3 length: 18 residues. Per the germline V gene, CDR1 is SGDLS and CDR2 is YYNGEE. J was trimmed by 0 bases and V by 4 bases; bases with no gene match: 12. The CDR3 coding sequence is TGTGCCAGCAGCTCGAGAGCCCCGGGACTACCGAACACCGGGGAGCTGTTTTTT. Its translation is CASSSRAPGLPNTGELFF. Full variable domain (rest looked up from reference TRBV9 and TRBJ2-2): DSGVTQTPKHLITATGQRVTLRCSPRSGDLSVYWYQQSLDQGLQFLIQYYNGEERAKGNILERFSAQQFPDLHSELNLSSLELGDSALYFCASSSRAPGLPNTGELFFGEGSRLTVL.

This clone has a single count. The rearrangement joins TRBV18 to TRBJ2-2; no clear D gene. Germline V gene lookup returns CDR1 KGHSH and CDR2 LQKENI. The germline V and J ends were trimmed by 7 bases and 4 bases, with 16 bases remaining between them. The CDR3 is made up of 15 amino acids. CDR3 bases: TGTGCCAGCTGCAGTAGGCCGCTATCCACCGGGGAGCTGTTTTTT. Protein: CASCSRPLSTGELFF.

This clone came up once. This sequence joins TRBV5-1 and TRBJ1-2; perhaps TRBD1 as D (5 bases). The germline V gene has CDR1 SGHRS and CDR2 YFSETQ. The CDR3 covers 13 residues. Trimming pared 4 bases from V and 8 bases from J, leaving 15 bases between. CDR3 region: CASSLVSGDGYTF. The CDR3, as DNA: TGCGCCAGCAGCCTTGTAAGCGGGGACGGCTACACCTTC.